Listed below are T cell receptor beta chains from one sample, sequenced in a study of T cells in Graves' hyperthyroidism and ophthalmopathy. TCRdb processed the multiplex PCR reads anew with MiXCR; each CDR3 protein has one entry. The sample shows about 95,000 distinct CDR3 sequences, 40% of them seen only once. The sample comprised peripheral blood or thyroid tissue (not recorded which). All receptors derive from a woman in her 30s with Graves' hyperthyroidism. Both conserved end residues are part of each CDR3. Fields, in order: D gene, V gene, clone size, J gene, CDR3 protein, CDR3 DNA. D genes are given only for firm matches. The listing skips clone size in some rows; elsewhere it reads once, few, many or a size class.

NA	TRBV9	many	TRBJ1-5	CASSETPSNQPQHF	TGTGCCAGCAGCGAGACGCCGAGCAATCAGCCCCAGCATTTT
NA	TRBV5-8	medium-sized	TRBJ1-2	CASSPGQLYGYTF	TGTGCCAGCAGCCCGGGGCAGCTCTATGGCTACACCTTC
NA	TRBV5-1	NA	TRBJ1-5	CVQRGGQPQHF	TGCGTCCAGCGAGGGGGGCAGCCCCAGCATTTT
NA	TRBV10-3	NA	TRBJ1-1	CAIRTPGLGTEAFF	TGTGCCATCAGAACACCGGGTCTAGGGACTGAAGCCTTCTTT
TRBD2	TRBV5-8	many	TRBJ2-7	CASGEAGGPYEQYF	TGTGCCAGCGGAGAAGCGGGAGGGCCTTACGAGCAGTACTTC
TRBD1	TRBV2	many	TRBJ1-2	CASSEQGGDGYTF	TGTGCCAGCAGTGAACAGGGGGGTGACGGCTACACCTTC
NA	TRBV28	NA	TRBJ1-4	CASRIGSTNEKLFF	TGTGCCAGCAGAATAGGGTCAACTAATGAAAAACTGTTTTTT
NA	TRBV5-5	NA	TRBJ1-2	CASSLSAGLGYTF	TGTGCCAGCAGCTTGTCCGCAGGGCTAGGCTACACCTTC
NA	TRBV2	NA	TRBJ1-5	CASSVKGDQPQHF	TGTGCCAGCAGTGTCAAGGGGGATCAGCCCCAGCATTTT
TRBD1	TRBV28	NA	TRBJ1-5	CASSLPDRGRKLQPQHF	TGTGCCAGCAGTCTCCCGGACAGGGGAAGGAAGCTGCAGCCCCAGCATTTT
NA	TRBV15	once	TRBJ2-5	CATSGGYQETQYF	TGTGCCACCAGCGGCGGGTACCAAGAGACCCAGTACTTC
NA	TRBV7-2	many	TRBJ1-6	CASSSPTGSSPLHF	TGTGCCAGCAGCTCACCAACAGGGAGTTCACCCCTCCACTTT
NA	TRBV7-9	many	TRBJ2-7	CASSHPPEGTNEQYF	TGTGCCAGCAGCCACCCCCCAGAGGGTACCAACGAGCAGTACTTC
NA	TRBV10-3	many	TRBJ2-5	CAISDSSGETQYF	TGTGCCATCAGTGACAGCTCTGGGGAGACCCAGTACTTC
NA	TRBV19	NA	TRBJ1-1	CASVGLDRNTEAFF	TGTGCCAGTGTAGGACTGGACAGAAACACTGAAGCTTTCTTT
NA	TRBV19	many	TRBJ1-5	CASSIESDLEPQHF	TGTGCCAGTAGTATTGAGAGTGATTTGGAGCCCCAGCATTTT
NA	TRBV28	many	TRBJ1-5	CASNVNNQPQHF	TGTGCCAGCAACGTGAACAATCAGCCCCAGCATTTT